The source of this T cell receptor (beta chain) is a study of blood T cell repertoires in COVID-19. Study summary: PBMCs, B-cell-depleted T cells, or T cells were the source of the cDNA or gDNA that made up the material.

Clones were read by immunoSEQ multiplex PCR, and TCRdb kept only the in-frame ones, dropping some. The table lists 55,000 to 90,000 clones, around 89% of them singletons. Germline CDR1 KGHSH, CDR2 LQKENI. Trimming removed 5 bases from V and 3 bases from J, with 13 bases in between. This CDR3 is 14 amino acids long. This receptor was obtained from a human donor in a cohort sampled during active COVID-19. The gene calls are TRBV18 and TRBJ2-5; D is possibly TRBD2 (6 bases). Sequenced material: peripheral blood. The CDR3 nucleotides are TGTGCCAGCTCATCCCTGGGCGGGGAAGAGACCCAGTACTTC. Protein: CASSSLGGEETQYF.